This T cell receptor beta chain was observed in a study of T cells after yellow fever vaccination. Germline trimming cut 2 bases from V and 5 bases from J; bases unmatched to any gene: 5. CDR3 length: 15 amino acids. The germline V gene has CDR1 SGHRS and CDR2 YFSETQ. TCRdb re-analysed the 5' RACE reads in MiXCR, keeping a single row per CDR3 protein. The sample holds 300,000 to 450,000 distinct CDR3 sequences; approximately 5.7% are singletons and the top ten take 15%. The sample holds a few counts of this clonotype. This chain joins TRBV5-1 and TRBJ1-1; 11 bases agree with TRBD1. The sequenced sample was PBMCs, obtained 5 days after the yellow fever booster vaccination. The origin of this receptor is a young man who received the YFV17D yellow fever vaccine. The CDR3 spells CASSFRTGGTTEAFF. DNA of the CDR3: TGCGCCAGCAGCTTCAGGACAGGGGGCACGACTGAAGCTTTCTTT.